The next 20 T cell receptor beta chains were all read from a single sample in a study of shared clonotypes between healthy human individuals. The method was immunoSEQ multiplex PCR; TCRdb's version includes in-frame clones alone and lacks a portion of them. This repertoire shows roughly 700,000 clones, 74% found once; its top ten account for 1.5% to 2%. The sequenced sample was memory CD4+ T cells sorted from blood. Subset defined: CD45RA-negative fraction. These receptors were collected from a woman aged 25 to 45 in good health.

The CDR3 is CASSLESSEQYF. The CDR3 region has the DNA TGTGCCAGCAGCTTAGAGAGCTCAGAGCAGTACTTC. The chain has TRBV7-9 and TRBJ2-7; D is unclear. The V gene's germline CDR1 is SEHNR and CDR2 FQNEAQ (reference sequence). V lost 1 base, J lost 7 bases, and 8 bases lay in between. The CDR3 extends over 12 amino acids.

The V call is TRBV28, the J call TRBJ1-4; 9 nucleotides match TRBD1. Trimming cost V 1 base and J 7 bases; bases outside gene matches: 4. Per the germline V gene, CDR1 is MDHEN and CDR2 is SYDVKM. CDR3 length equals 15 residues. The CDR3 reads CASSLSGTGPEKLFF. In DNA, the CDR3 is TGTGCCAGCAGTTTATCGGGGACAGGGCCTGAAAAACTGTTTTTT.

The chain couples TRBV29-1 to TRBJ2-3, with D uncertain. The ends were cut back, 5 bases at V and 4 bases at J, with 10 bases in the middle. CDR1 is SQVTM, CDR2 ANQGSEA, per germline. The length of the CDR3 is 12 residues. DNA for the CDR3: TGCAGCGTTCTTCAGCCCGCAGATACGCAGTATTTT. Encoded protein: CSVLQPADTQYF.

V usage is TRBV2 and J usage is TRBJ1-4; no reliable D call. V dropped 5 bases and J dropped 7 bases, with 14 bases sitting between them. The CDR3 spans 14 residues. CDR1 and CDR2 (germline): SNHLY, FYNNEI. CDR3 region: CASSSYVGGEKLFF. The CDR3 nucleotides are TGTGCCAGCAGTTCCTACGTTGGTGGTGAAAAACTGTTTTTT.

V is TRBV19 and J is TRBJ1-2, with D unresolved. The CDR3 loop spans 17 amino acids. V gave up 3 bases and J gave up 5 bases, with 22 bases separating them. Germline CDR1 is LNHDA and CDR2 is SQIVND (reference sequence). The DNA of the CDR3 is TGTGCCAGTAGTATCCTTAATCACAGAACTATGTTGTATGGCTACACCTTC. Protein: CASSILNHRTMLYGYTF.

Only a few counts were recorded for this clone. V gene TRBV5-1 combines with J gene TRBJ2-2; perhaps TRBD2 as D (5 bases). The CDR3 covers 12 residues. CDR1 and CDR2 from the germline V gene are SGHRS and YFSETQ. The V end was cut by 7 bases, the J end by 2 bases, with 6 bases between. Here the CDR3 reads CASAGNTGELFF. The CDR3 nucleotides are TGCGCCAGCGCGGGTAACACCGGGGAGCTGTTTTTT.

The V gene is TRBV19, the J gene TRBJ1-5, with 8 bases aligning to TRBD1. CDR3 length equals 14 residues. CDR1 and CDR2 from the germline V gene are LNHDA and SQIVND (reference sequence). The ends lost 4 bases at V and 9 bases at J; junction bases unmatched: 8. Here the CDR3 reads CASSNPGGDGPQHF. The DNA of the CDR3 is TGTGCCAGTAGTAATCCAGGGGGCGACGGGCCCCAGCATTTT.

V is TRBV7-8 and J is TRBJ1-1, with D unclear. Trimming took off 5 bases at V and 4 bases at J, with 14 bases between the two ends. This CDR3 spans 14 amino acids. Germline lookup yields CDR1 SGHVS and CDR2 FQNEAQ. Here the CDR3 DNA reads TGTGCCAGCAGCCTAGACAATATCGGCACTGAAGCTTTCTTT. It yields the protein CASSLDNIGTEAFF. Using reference TRBV7-8 and TRBJ1-1 for the parts outside the CDR3, the full variable domain is GAGVSQSPRYKVAKRGQDVALRCDPISGHVSLFWYQQALGQGPEFLTYFQNEAQLDKSGLPSDRFFAERPEGSVSTLKIQRTQQEDSAVYLCASSLDNIGTEAFFGQGTRLTVV.

The rearrangement joins TRBV28 to TRBJ2-2; D may be TRBD2 (6 bases). The CDR3 length is 15 residues. V was clipped by 2 bases and J by 6 bases, with 13 bases between them. Germline CDR1 is MDHEN and CDR2 is SYDVKM. CDR3 sequence: CASSLGGNGAGELFF. CDR3 sequence (DNA): TGTGCCAGCAGTTTAGGCGGGAACGGCGCCGGGGAGCTGTTTTTT.

This sequence joins TRBV28 and TRBJ2-7, with D possibly TRBD2 on 5 matching bases. Per the germline V gene, CDR1 is MDHEN and CDR2 is SYDVKM. The CDR3 is 15 residues long. Trimming removed 2 bases at V and 1 base at J, with 12 bases between. CDR3 bases: TGTGCCAGCAGTTTACTAGCAAGCTTATCCTACGAGCAGTACTTC. This encodes CASSLLASLSYEQYF.

The chain recombines TRBV28 with TRBJ1-5; D not resolved. The germline V and J ends were trimmed by 3 bases and 1 base, with 16 bases remaining between them. The germline gives CDR1 MDHEN, CDR2 SYDVKM. The CDR3 has 17 residues. The CDR3: CASSFYHVANSNQPQHF. CDR3 nucleotide sequence: TGTGCCAGCAGTTTCTATCATGTGGCAAACAGCAATCAGCCCCAGCATTTT.

This chain joins TRBV5-4 and TRBJ1-2; 7 positions match TRBD1. The CDR3 consists of 15 residues. V lost 4 bases and J lost 3; bases outside the gene matches: 9. Germline-derived CDR1 and CDR2 are SGHNT and YYREEE (reference sequence). The CDR3 here is CASSPGTDRDYGYTF. As DNA, the CDR3 is TGTGCCAGCAGCCCAGGGACAGATAGGGACTATGGCTACACCTTC. Drawing the rest from reference TRBV5-4 and TRBJ1-2, the complete variable domain is ETGVTQSPTHLIKTRGQQVTLRCSSQSGHNTVSWYQQALGQGPQFIFQYYREEENGRGNFPPRFSGLQFPNYSSELNVNALELDDSALYLCASSPGTDRDYGYTFGSGTRLTVV.

This clone was seen repeatedly, ten times or more. The J gene is TRBJ2-3, the V gene TRBV2; 10 bases map to TRBD1. With 6 bases clipped from V and 2 bases from J, the junction kept 8 bases outside the gene matches. The CDR3 covers 16 residues. Per the germline V gene, CDR1 is SNHLY and CDR2 is FYNNEI. CDR3 amino acids: CASRGGQGFLTDTQYF. The CDR3 bases are TGTGCCAGCAGAGGGGGACAGGGGTTTCTCACAGATACGCAGTATTTT.

The genes are TRBV21-1 and TRBJ2-3; whether TRBD2, the table's D call, matches the DNA was not checked. TRBV21-1 counts as a pseudogene. The CDR3 totals 18 residues. The CDR3 DNA reads TGTGCCAGCAGCAATCCGCGACTAGCGGAGGGGGTAACAGATACGCAGTATTTT. This codes for CASSNPRLAEGVTDTQYF.

This clone came up once. The chain recombines TRBV13 with TRBJ1-1; TRBD1 might be the D (5 bases). Germline assignment: CDR1 PRHDT and CDR2 FYEKMQ (reference sequence). The CDR3 sequence is 14 residues long. Trimming cost V 5 bases and J 4 bases, with 14 bases left between them. The CDR3 region is CASSTRGTVTEAFF. In DNA, the CDR3 is TGTGCCAGCAGCACCCGAGGGACGGTCACTGAAGCTTTCTTT.

In DNA form, the CDR3 reads TGTGCCAGCTCACCGCAGAAGGGTTACAATCAGCCCCAGCATTTT. Amino acids: CASSPQKGYNQPQHF. The gene calls are TRBV18 and TRBJ1-5; no definite D call. Trimming cost V 3 bases and J 3 bases, with 12 bases left between them. The CDR3 consists of 15 residues. Germline CDR1 reads KGHSH; CDR2 reads LQKENI.

The sample holds a few counts of this clone. The same CDR3 is also encoded by other DNA sequences in this sample. The chain recombines TRBV28 with TRBJ1-2; no firm D call. CDR1 and CDR2 from the germline V gene are MDHEN and SYDVKM. The germline V and J ends were trimmed by 5 bases and 2 bases, with 3 bases remaining between them. The CDR3 runs 11 residues. CDR3 nucleotides: TGTGCCAGCAGTCGCAACTATGGCTACACCTTC. Its translation: CASSRNYGYTF.

The rearrangement uses TRBV27 and TRBJ2-3; D possibly corresponds to TRBD1 (6 bases). V lost 8 bases and J lost 1, with 16 bases in between. The CDR3 has 15 amino acids. Germline V CDR1 and CDR2: MNHEY, SMNVEV (reference sequence). CDR3 in amino acids: CASSAGVGRTDTQYF. The CDR3 DNA sequence: TGTGCCAGCTCCGCAGGGGTAGGGCGCACAGATACGCAGTATTTT.

The chain employs TRBV9 and TRBJ1-5; 9 bases agree with TRBD1. V gave up 3 bases and J gave up 6 bases; unmatched junction bases: 10. The CDR3 length is 16 residues. The V gene's germline CDR1 is SGDLS and CDR2 YYNGEE. In nucleotides, the CDR3 is TGTGCCAGCAGCGCACACGCAGGGACAGGGAGTCAGCCCCAGCATTTT. Translating gives CASSAHAGTGSQPQHF.

The chain has TRBV2 and TRBJ1-2; D gene unclear. This CDR3 is 12 amino acids long. Germline V lookup: CDR1 SNHLY, CDR2 FYNNEI. Trimming cost V 6 bases and J 8 bases, with 13 bases left between them. The CDR3: CASRGRRVGYTF. The CDR3 DNA reads as TGTGCCAGCAGAGGAAGGAGGGTCGGCTACACCTTC.